A single sample gave rise to the 20 T cell receptor beta chains below, sequenced in a study of blood T cells in healthy people across ages. With a J-beta primer mix and a sample-barcoded 5' primer, a second PCR ran about 6 to 11 cycles. TCRdb re-derived calls from the 5' RACE reads in MiXCR, one entry per CDR3 protein. The repertoire includes hundreds of thousands of distinct CDR3 sequences, roughly 21% of them detected once, and roughly 3.4% sits in the top ten. Sequenced material: blood. These receptors were taken from a man between 65 and 85 years old in good health.

This clonotype was counted only a few times. This chain connects TRBV29-1 to TRBJ1-1, with D hard to call. The CDR3 loop spans 14 amino acids. Germline V gene data show CDR1 as SQVTM and CDR2 as ANQGSEA. The V and J ends lost 2 bases and 1 base respectively, with 11 bases between them. The CDR3: CSVEPHRQNTEAFF. CDR3 bases: TGCAGCGTTGAACCTCACCGGCAGAACACTGAAGCTTTCTTT.

Comment on this clonotype: A read error is possible here, since a much larger clone lies one base away. Since the CDR3 does not end with the conserved phenylalanine or tryptophan, this likely comes from a read error. This sequence joins TRBV10-3 and TRBJ1-2, with a tentative D call TRBD1 (5 bases). CDR1 ENHRY and CDR2 SYGVKD come from the germline V gene. V was trimmed by 3 bases and J by 7 bases, leaving 6 bases between them. The CDR3 totals 11 residues. CDR3 in amino acids: CAISDRGGYTI. DNA of the CDR3: TGTGCCATCAGTGATAGGGGTGGCTACACCATC.

This clonotype was observed a single time. This chain uses TRBV5-1 with TRBJ2-3; the D gene is possibly TRBD1 (5 bases). The ends were cut back, 3 bases at V and 0 bases at J, with 8 bases in the middle. Germline V gene lookup returns CDR1 SGHRS and CDR2 YFSETQ. This CDR3 spans 14 amino acids. The CDR3 loop reads CASSSDKSTDTQYF. The CDR3 DNA sequence: TGCGCCAGCAGCTCGGACAAAAGCACAGATACGCAGTATTTT.

This clonotype was found many times. The chain carries TRBV18 and TRBJ2-5; D perhaps matches TRBD2 (5 bases). V shed 2 bases and J shed 1 base, with 14 bases lying between them. Per germline, CDR1 KGHSH and CDR2 LQKENI. The CDR3 consists of 16 residues. CDR3 nucleotides: TGTGCCAGCTCACCAAGACGGGGTTCTTCCCAAGAGACCCAGTACTTC. Its protein product is CASSPRRGSSQETQYF.

The V and J genes are TRBV29-1 and TRBJ2-7; 9 bases agree with TRBD1. The CDR3 covers 13 residues. The germline gives CDR1 SQVTM, CDR2 ANQGSEA. V lost 4 bases, J lost 3 bases, and 4 bases stayed unmatched. The CDR3 region has the DNA TGCAGCGTTGGGGACAGGGAGGTCTACGAGCAGTACTTC. Its protein is CSVGDREVYEQYF.

This clonotype has ten or more counts. The chain recombines TRBV3-1 with TRBJ1-1; no definite D call. The CDR3 has 14 residues. The germline V gene encodes CDR1 LGHDT and CDR2 YNNKEL (reference sequence). Trimming removed 6 bases at V and 3 bases at J, with 14 bases between. CDR3 amino acids: CASRPRIHYTEAFF. In DNA form, the CDR3 reads TGTGCCAGCAGACCCAGGATCCACTACACTGAAGCTTTCTTT.

This clonotype has at least ten counts. The V gene is TRBV7-2, the J gene TRBJ2-5, with 8 bases lining up with TRBD2. This CDR3 is 14 amino acids long. V lost 4 bases to trimming and J lost 5 bases; unmatched junction nucleotides: 6. Germline CDR1 SGHTA, CDR2 FQGNSA. CDR3 bases: TGTGCCAGCAGCTCAATAGCGGGACTGGAGACCCAGTACTTC. Translation gives CASSSIAGLETQYF.

The rearrangement joins TRBV28 to TRBJ2-5, with 9 bases identical to TRBD1. The DNA matches TRBJ2-7 better at its end, which makes the J call doubtful. Per germline, CDR1 MDHEN and CDR2 SYDVKM. The CDR3 runs 15 residues. The CDR3 here is CASGSGTGLSYEQYF. Written as DNA, the CDR3 is TGTGCCAGCGGATCCGGGACAGGGCTCTCCTACGAGCAGTACTTC.

This clonotype has just one count. The V call is TRBV4-3, the J call TRBJ2-3; TRBD2 matches 7 bases. The V gene end was trimmed by 3 bases and the J gene end by 0 bases; junction bases not matched to a gene: 3. The V gene's germline CDR1 is LGHNA and CDR2 YSLEER. The CDR3 is made up of 15 amino acids. The CDR3 sequence is CASSQGGVSTDTQYF. CDR3 sequence (DNA): TGCGCCAGCAGCCAGGGAGGGGTTAGCACAGATACGCAGTATTTT.

The chain carries TRBV15 and TRBJ2-5; 8 bases map to TRBD2. CDR3 length: 13 amino acids. CDR1 LNHNV and CDR2 YYDKDF come from the germline V gene (reference sequence). Trimming cost V 7 bases and J 1 base; bases outside gene matches: 2. In nucleotides, the CDR3 is TGTGCCACCAAACTAGCGGTCCAAGAGACCCAGTACTTC. Protein: CATKLAVQETQYF. Full variable domain (missing parts from reference TRBV15 and TRBJ2-5): DAMVIQNPRYQVTQFGKPVTLSCSQTLNHNVMYWYQQKSSQAPKLLFHYYDKDFNNEADTPDNFQSRRPNTSFCFLDIRSPGLGDTAMYLCATKLAVQETQYFGPGTRLLVL.

The V and J genes are TRBV3-1 and TRBJ1-1; D not certain. The germline V and J ends were trimmed by 4 bases and 0 bases, with 12 bases remaining between them. Germline V gene data show CDR1 as LGHDT and CDR2 as YNNKEL (reference sequence). The length of the CDR3 is 15 residues. The CDR3 protein is CASSPSDRLNTEAFF. The CDR3 bases are TGTGCCAGCAGCCCGAGCGACCGGTTGAACACTGAAGCTTTCTTT.

This clonotype was picked up a small number of times. The chain links TRBV11-2 to TRBJ2-7; D is unclear. The germline V gene encodes CDR1 SGHAT and CDR2 FQNNGV. This CDR3 region has 12 residues. The CDR3 loop is CASSPSINEQFV. The CDR3 DNA follows: TGTGCCAGCAGCCCCTCGATCAATGAGCAGTTCGTC.

The V and J genes are TRBV5-1 and TRBJ1-4; 11 nucleotides align to TRBD1. Trimming at V came to 4 bases and at J to 7 bases, leaving 9 bases not matched to a gene. This CDR3 has 16 residues. From germline, CDR1 is SGHRS and CDR2 YFSETQ. The CDR3 sequence is CASSKLGTGGTEKLFF. In nucleotides, the CDR3 is TGCGCCAGCAGCAAACTCGGGACAGGGGGAACTGAAAAACTGTTTTTT. The variable domain in full, with the rest retrieved from reference TRBV5-1 and TRBJ1-4, is KAGVTQTPRYLIKTRGQQVTLSCSPISGHRSVSWYQQTPGQGLQFLFEYFSETQRNKGNFPGRFSGRQFSNSRSEMNVSTLELGDSALYLCASSKLGTGGTEKLFFGSGTQLSVL.

The J gene is TRBJ1-3, the V gene TRBV4-1; 8 nucleotides agree with TRBD1. The CDR3 sequence is 17 residues long. Germline V gives CDR1 MGHRA, CDR2 YSYEKL. Germline trimming cut 5 bases from V and 0 bases from J; bases unmatched to any gene: 9. The CDR3 DNA reads TGCGCCAGCAGCGGGTACGGCGGACAGGGCTCTGGAAACACCATATATTTT. Translating it yields CASSGYGGQGSGNTIYF.

This clonotype was observed a few times. This chain's CDR3 is CASSGGTGNRGTQYF. CDR3 sequence (DNA): TGTGCCAGCAGTGGAGGGACAGGGAATCGAGGGACCCAGTACTTC. This chain links TRBV2 with TRBJ2-5, with 9 bases that match TRBD1. V lost 4 bases and J lost 7; bases outside the gene matches: 10. Germline V gene sequence: CDR1 SNHLY, CDR2 FYNNEI. The CDR3 totals 15 residues.

Only a few counts were recorded for this clonotype. The V and J genes are TRBV20-1 and TRBJ2-1; 8 nucleotides line up with TRBD2. Per germline, CDR1 DFQATT and CDR2 SNEGSKA (reference sequence). V lost 4 bases, J lost 8 bases, and 7 bases stayed unmatched. This CDR3 is built from 13 residues. This CDR3 is CSATGLGFDEQFF. In DNA form, the CDR3 reads TGCAGTGCTACGGGACTAGGCTTCGATGAGCAGTTCTTC.

This clonotype occurred a few times. V and J are TRBV12-3 or TRBV12-4 and TRBJ2-7, with D hard to call. Trimming cost V 1 base and J 0 bases, with 7 bases left between them. The CDR3 covers 14 residues. The CDR3 loop reads CASSLGVLSYEQYF. CDR3 bases: TGTGCCAGCAGTTTAGGTGTCCTCTCCTACGAGCAGTACTTC.

CDR3 coding DNA: TGTGCCAGCAGAATGGGGGGCTCCCAAGAGACCCAGTACTTC. Translating it yields CASRMGGSQETQYF. This sequence joins TRBV28 and TRBJ2-5; D possibly uses TRBD1 or TRBD2 (6 bases each). V lost 6 bases and J lost 1, with 12 bases in between. CDR3 length equals 14 residues. Germline V gene sequence: CDR1 MDHEN, CDR2 SYDVKM.

Details on this clonotype: Germline is not matched at one junction end, which may reflect a read error. The chain combines TRBV12-3 or TRBV12-4 with TRBJ2-7, with 10 bases identical to TRBD2. The CDR3 consists of 16 residues. The CDR3 spells CASSSISGRFYYEQNF. CDR3 nucleotides: TGTGCCAGCAGTTCGATTAGCGGGAGGTTTTACTACGAGCAGAACTTC.

This clonotype has only a few counts. The CDR3 does not end in the conserved phenylalanine or tryptophan, so this is likely a read error. The V gene is TRBV3-1, the J gene TRBJ1-2; tentative D call: TRBD1 (5 bases). This CDR3 comprises 14 residues. The germline gives CDR1 LGHDT, CDR2 YNNKEL (reference sequence). V was shortened by 4 bases and J by 2 bases, with 11 bases between the two germline ends. CDR3 residues: CASSPWDGNYGYTL. CDR3 DNA sequence: TGTGCCAGCAGCCCCTGGGACGGAAACTATGGCTACACCCTC.